This T cell receptor (beta chain) was captured by sequencing in a study of blood T cell repertoires in COVID-19. Turning to the study itself: Donors in the United States, Italy and Spain gave samples during acute or convalescent COVID-19.

Generated by immunoSEQ multiplex PCR, the TCRdb table keeps only in-frame clones and is missing some. The sample has 300,000 to 450,000 clones, 70% to 90% seen once. V dropped 0 bases and J dropped 4 bases, with 6 bases sitting between them. CDR1 LNHDA and CDR2 SQIVND come from the germline V gene (reference sequence). The CDR3 is 14 residues long. This TCR was recovered from a human donor in a cohort sampled during active COVID-19. The chain carries TRBV19 and TRBJ1-4; D is ambiguous. The specimen sequenced was peripheral blood. The CDR3 coding sequence is TGTGCCAGTAGTATAGAACTGAGTAATGAAAAACTGTTTTTT. Translated, it gives CASSIELSNEKLFF.